The 7 T cell receptor beta chains in this list originate from one sample, sequenced in a study of T cells in Graves' hyperthyroidism and ophthalmopathy. There were TCR beta CDR3 regions amplified from RNA transcripts. With the HTBI primer set, the TCR CDR3 went through a first round of RT-PCR. TCRdb reprocessed the multiplex PCR reads via MiXCR and lists one record per CDR3 protein. The profile shows hundreds of thousands of distinct CDR3 sequences, 15% to 20% of them singletons. The sequenced material came from blood. All receptors come from a woman aged 45-60 years with Graves' hyperthyroidism that later progressed to Graves' ophthalmopathy.

Ten or more counts support this clonotype. This sequence joins TRBV20-1 and TRBJ1-5, with no clear D. This CDR3 contains 15 residues. Trimming shortened V by 5 bases and J by 1 base, and 15 bases separated the two germline ends. CDR1 and CDR2 from the germline V gene are DFQATT and SNEGSKA (reference sequence). The CDR3 reads CSAPPRGGSNQPQHF. CDR3 DNA: TGCAGTGCTCCTCCCCGAGGAGGGAGCAATCAGCCCCAGCATTTT.

This clonotype was seen ten or more times. The rearrangement links TRBV12-3 or TRBV12-4 to TRBJ1-5; D not resolved. This CDR3 has 14 amino acids. Trimming shortened V by 0 bases and J by 3 bases, and 6 bases separated the two germline ends. The CDR3 sequence: CASSLAAANQPQHF. CDR3 sequence (DNA): TGTGCCAGCAGTTTAGCAGCGGCCAATCAGCCCCAGCATTTT.

The chain uses TRBV7-2 and TRBJ1-1, with 12 bases aligning to TRBD1. Germline V lookup: CDR1 SGHTA, CDR2 FQGNSA. The junction had 5 bases not matched to a gene; V was cut back by 3 bases and J by 0 bases. The CDR3 consists of 17 residues. The CDR3 coding sequence is TGTGCCAGCAGCTTCCGGGACAGGGGGCTGATGAACACTGAAGCTTTCTTT. The encoded protein is CASSFRDRGLMNTEAFF.

The chain has TRBV20-1 and TRBJ1-3; D is undetermined. The CDR3 is 18 amino acids. Trimming stripped 2 bases from V and 0 bases from J, with 20 bases between. Germline V gene lookup returns CDR1 DFQATT and CDR2 SNEGSKA (reference sequence). CDR3 DNA sequence: TGCAGTGCTAGACCCCCAGAAGGACCTTGGTCCTCTGGAAACACCATATATTTT. Translating gives CSARPPEGPWSSGNTIYF.

V gene TRBV20-1 combines with J gene TRBJ1-6, with 7 bases lining up with TRBD1. CDR3 length equals 13 residues. V trimming: 5 bases; J trimming: 8 bases; junction bases outside the gene matches: 6. CDR1 and CDR2 (germline): DFQATT, SNEGSKA (reference sequence). In nucleotides, the CDR3 is TGCAGTGCTTGGACAGGCCTTGATTCACCCCTCCACTTT. Protein sequence: CSAWTGLDSPLHF.

This clonotype was seen many times. The V gene is TRBV11-2, the J gene TRBJ2-2, with unresolved D. V was trimmed by 3 bases and J by 4 bases, leaving 9 bases between them. The CDR3 consists of 14 residues. Germline V gives CDR1 SGHAT, CDR2 FQNNGV. In DNA form, the CDR3 reads TGTGCCAGCAGCTTGCCACAACTCACCGGGGAGCTGTTTTTT. Its translation is CASSLPQLTGELFF. Drawing the rest from reference TRBV11-2 and TRBJ2-2, the complete variable domain is EAGVAQSPRYKIIEKRQSVAFWCNPISGHATLYWYQQILGQGPKLLIQFQNNGVVDDSQLPKDRFSAERLKGVDSTLKIQPAKLEDSAVYLCASSLPQLTGELFFGEGSRLTVL.

This clonotype was recorded many times. V is TRBV6-1 and J is TRBJ2-3; D possibly corresponds to TRBD2 (6 bases). This CDR3 has 19 residues. Between the trimmed V and J ends, which lost 0 bases and 4 bases, there was a span of 23 bases. CDR1 and CDR2 from the germline V gene are MNHNS and SASEGT. In DNA form, the CDR3 reads TGTGCCAGCAGTGAAGCGCTACTAGCTCCCGGGCGGGGCCCAGATACGCAGTATTTT. This gives the protein CASSEALLAPGRGPDTQYF.